The entry that follows covers one T cell receptor beta chain sequence. Its specificity is not known. This sample was taken from a study of cytomegalovirus exposure and HLA in healthy donors. Study results and caveats: Researchers had no immune exposure information except CMV serostatus available. TRBV6-2, TRBV6-3 and some other V segments were excluded as indistinguishable. Later work associated fewer than 20,000 TCR beta sequences with HLA alleles at 0.05 false discovery rate.

The PCR ran on 60 Vbeta and 13 Jbeta primers. Some clones are missing from TCRdb's copy, which holds only in-frame ones; the method was immunoSEQ multiplex PCR. Among about 180,000 clones listed, around 77% were seen once. CDR1 is SGHTA and CDR2 is FQGNSA in the germline V gene. There are 13 residues in the CDR3. Trimming at V came to 6 bases and at J to 4 bases, leaving 5 bases not matched to a gene. Healthy bone marrow donors made up the cohort. This receptor was obtained from a man in his sixties in good health and CMV-seronegative. Sequences were obtained from PBMCs. The chain carries TRBV7-2 and TRBJ2-5, with 7 nucleotides matching TRBD1. CDR3 nucleotide sequence: TGTGCCAGCAGGGACAGGAGCTCAGAGACCCAGTACTTC. This gives the protein CASRDRSSETQYF. Using reference TRBV7-2 and TRBJ2-5 for the parts outside the CDR3, the full variable domain is GAGVSQSPSNKVTEKGKDVELRCDPISGHTALYWYRQSLGQGLEFLIYFQGNSAPDKSGLPSDRFSAERTGGSVSTLTIQRTQQEDSAVYLCASRDRSSETQYFGPGTRLLVL.